The 22 T cell receptor beta chains given below trace back to one sample, sequenced in a study of molecular identifiers for immune sequencing clone quantification (dated by TCRdb to about 2018). Libraries were prepared through PCR. Instrument on record: NextSeq 500. TCRdb passed the public sequencing reads through fastp at Q25 and MiXCR, retaining productive beta sequences. Here each entry gathers all rows of one CDR3 protein and keeps the most common genes and DNA. The sample table contains roughly 320,000 distinct CDR3 sequences; only one count was recorded for 24% of them. The ten largest clones represent about 0.7% of the sample. Sequencing was done on a sample of naive CD8+ T cells from blood, with Jurkat cell RNA spiked in. The sample's cell subset or site label, decoded: FACS-sorted CD8+CD4-CCR7+CD45RA+ naive T cells. These receptors came from a human donor in good health. Some libraries in this study had Jurkat cell RNA spiked in.

To note about this clonotype: Germline and junction disagree at one end, which may indicate a read error. The chain links TRBV4-1 to TRBJ2-7, with unresolved D. The CDR3 covers 16 residues. Germline V gene lookup returns CDR1 MGHRA and CDR2 YSYEKL. CDR3 in DNA: TGCGCCAGCAGCCAAGGTCCGACCCAGTTATCCTACGAGCACTACTTC. Translation: CASSQGPTQLSYEHYF.

This clonotype was observed a handful of times. The rearrangement uses TRBV7-2 and TRBJ2-3; TRBD2 matches at 9 bases. Trimming cost V 6 bases and J 5 bases; bases outside gene matches: 9. CDR1 and CDR2 (germline): SGHTA, FQGNSA. This CDR3 contains 15 residues. The CDR3 DNA reads as TGTGCCAGCAGTAAGGCTAGCGGGATTCTAGATACGCAGTATTTT. Translating gives CASSKASGILDTQYF.

This clonotype showed up many times. This chain connects TRBV15 to TRBJ2-5; 10 bases line up with TRBD2. In germline, CDR1 is LNHNV, CDR2 YYDKDF (reference sequence). The trim removed 0 bases at V and 4 bases at J, leaving 11 bases unmatched. The CDR3 is made up of 18 amino acids. The CDR3 loop is CATSRDSLSGRAGETQYF. As DNA, the CDR3 is TGTGCCACCAGCAGAGATAGTTTAAGCGGGAGGGCCGGAGAGACCCAGTACTTC.

The chain is built from TRBV19 and TRBJ2-1; 11 positions match TRBD2. V was clipped by 8 bases and J by 4 bases; unmatched bases: 4. The CDR3 length is 14 residues. Looked up from germline, CDR1 is LNHDA and CDR2 is SQIVND (reference sequence). In nucleotides, the CDR3 is TGTGCCAGTCAACTAGCGGGAGTTTACAATGAGCAGTTCTTC. Residues: CASQLAGVYNEQFF.

This clonotype came up many times. The junction departs from the called germline gene at one end, perhaps through a read error. This chain joins TRBV13 and TRBJ2-5; D perhaps matches TRBD2 (6 bases). Germline CDR1 and CDR2: PRHDT and FYEKMQ (reference sequence). The CDR3 length is 11 residues. DNA for the CDR3: TGTGCCAGCAGCACCCGGGAGACGCAGTACTTC. This codes for CASSTRETQYF.

This clonotype was found many times. This chain joins TRBV9 and TRBJ2-5; D remains unclear. Germline CDR1 reads SGDLS; CDR2 reads YYNGEE. Trimming shortened V by 4 bases and J by 5 bases, and 18 bases separated the two germline ends. The CDR3 loop spans 15 amino acids. The CDR3 protein is CASSSEGRTSETQYF. The CDR3 DNA is TGTGCCAGCAGCTCCGAAGGACGGACCTCCGAGACCCAGTACTTC.

This chain links TRBV4-3 with TRBJ2-3, with TRBD2 matching 11 bases. V trimming: 0 bases; J trimming: 8 bases; junction bases outside the gene matches: 10. Germline-derived CDR1 and CDR2 are LGHNA and YSLEER. This CDR3 region has 17 residues. The CDR3 bases are TGCGCCAGCAGCCAAGATCAGGTGACTAGCGGGACCGGTACGCAGTATTTT. It yields the protein CASSQDQVTSGTGTQYF.

This clonotype was detected only a few times. The V gene is TRBV12-3 or TRBV12-4, the J gene TRBJ2-2; 7 nucleotides match TRBD1. There are 17 residues in the CDR3. V dropped 3 bases and J dropped 0; count of bases not matched to a gene: 7. Written as DNA, the CDR3 is TGTGCCAGCAGTTTTCGGATCGGGACAGCGAACACCGGGGAGCTGTTTTTT. Translated: CASSFRIGTANTGELFF.

This clonotype was found many times. V gene TRBV4-1 combines with J gene TRBJ2-3; TRBD2 matches 11 bases. This CDR3 contains 16 residues. With V trimmed by 0 bases and J by 4 bases, 3 bases remained unmatched. Germline-derived CDR1 and CDR2 are MGHRA and YSYEKL. CDR3 coding DNA: TGCGCCAGCAGCCAAGATGTACTAGCGGGGGCAGATACGCAGTATTTT. Translated: CASSQDVLAGADTQYF.

This clonotype was detected only a few times. V gene TRBV12-3 or TRBV12-4 combines with J gene TRBJ1-1; the match to TRBD1 covers 9 bases. The CDR3 covers 14 residues. The ends lost 3 bases at V and 8 bases at J; junction bases unmatched: 7. The CDR3, as DNA: TGTGCCAGCAGTTTTAGCCCCGGGACAGGGGAAGCTTTCTTT. Protein sequence: CASSFSPGTGEAFF.

This clonotype occurred a few times. This sequence joins TRBV7-7 and TRBJ2-4; no reliable D call. Trimming left V 5 bases short and J 1 base short, with 24 bases between. Germline CDR1 and CDR2: SSHAT and FNYEAQ (reference sequence). The CDR3 runs 19 residues. CDR3 sequence (DNA): TGTGCCAGCAGCCCAGCCCGAGAACGGCGGCCCAAGGCCAAAAACATTCAGTACTTC. Translated, it gives CASSPARERRPKAKNIQYF.

The chain joins TRBV20-1 to TRBJ2-5; no definite D call. This CDR3 has 14 amino acids. Germline loops: CDR1 DFQATT, CDR2 SNEGSKA (reference sequence). The V gene lost 3 bases and the J gene lost 5 bases, with 16 bases spanning the gap. CDR3 loop: CSARNSGPQETQYF. CDR3 DNA sequence: TGCAGTGCTAGGAACAGTGGACCCCAGGAGACCCAGTACTTC.

This clonotype was recorded at least ten times. This chain uses TRBV23-1 with TRBJ2-5; 8 nucleotides align to TRBD1. TRBV23-1 is an ORF for which the function is uncertain. This CDR3 spans 19 amino acids. V dropped 1 base and J dropped 4; count of bases not matched to a gene: 17. The CDR3 loop reads CASSQYAPPGQGRRETQYF. CDR3 DNA: TGCGCCAGCAGTCAATACGCCCCGCCCGGACAGGGAAGGCGAGAGACCCAGTACTTC.

This clonotype has ten or more counts. The V call is TRBV7-9, the J call TRBJ1-1; no clear D. Trimming removed 1 base from V and 6 bases from J, with 6 bases in between. There are 12 residues in the CDR3. Looked up from germline, CDR1 is SEHNR and CDR2 is FQNEAQ (reference sequence). Written as DNA, the CDR3 is TGTGCCAGCAGCTTAGATGACGCTGAAGCTTTCTTT. It encodes CASSLDDAEAFF.

At least ten counts were recorded for this clonotype. This chain links TRBV28 with TRBJ2-7; TRBD1 aligns across 7 bases. The CDR3 has 15 residues. The ends lost 5 bases at V and 3 bases at J; junction bases unmatched: 10. Germline CDR1 MDHEN, CDR2 SYDVKM. The CDR3 reads CASSPSRQGLYEQYF. The CDR3, as DNA: TGTGCCAGCAGTCCCTCTAGACAGGGTCTCTACGAGCAGTACTTC.

This chain joins TRBV7-9 and TRBJ2-3; D possibly corresponds to TRBD2 (5 bases). The CDR3 extends over 13 amino acids. V shed 7 bases and J shed 6 bases, with 14 bases lying between them. Germline CDR1 SEHNR, CDR2 FQNEAQ (reference sequence). Here the CDR3 DNA reads TGTGCCAGCACCCCCATCGGGGTTGATACGCAGTATTTT. Amino acid sequence: CASTPIGVDTQYF.

The chain employs TRBV5-6 and TRBJ2-5, with D unclear. V lost 4 bases, J lost 0 bases, and 16 bases lay in between. CDR1 SGHDT and CDR2 YYEEEE come from the germline V gene. The CDR3 runs to 16 residues. This CDR3 reads CASSDLSGQDQETQYF. The CDR3 DNA reads TGTGCCAGCAGCGACCTGAGTGGTCAGGACCAAGAGACCCAGTACTTC.

There are a few counts of this clonotype. The rearrangement links TRBV4-3 to TRBJ1-1, with 8 bases that match TRBD1. From germline, CDR1 is LGHNA and CDR2 YSLEER. CDR3 length: 14 amino acids. Trimming removed 4 bases from V and 6 bases from J; junction bases left unmatched: 7. The CDR3 reads CASSLGTGVSEAFF. CDR3 coding DNA: TGCGCCAGCAGCCTAGGGACAGGCGTATCTGAAGCTTTCTTT.

CDR3 sequence: CASSLTLLASGTVPYNEQFF. The CDR3, as DNA: TGTGCCAGCAGCTTAACCCTACTCGCGAGCGGGACCGTCCCCTACAATGAGCAGTTCTTC. The chain joins TRBV7-6 to TRBJ2-1, with 7 bases lining up with TRBD2. Trimming took 2 bases from V and 2 from J; bases not matched to a gene: 18. The CDR3 has 20 residues. Germline CDR1 SGHVS, CDR2 FNYEAQ.

This clonotype was counted ten times or more. The chain carries TRBV4-1 and TRBJ2-7, with 8 bases identical to TRBD1. V lost 5 bases to trimming and J lost 0 bases; unmatched junction nucleotides: 6. CDR1 MGHRA and CDR2 YSYEKL come from the germline V gene. CDR3 length equals 15 residues. The CDR3 reads CASSFDRGGSYEQYF. The CDR3 DNA follows: TGCGCCAGCAGCTTTGACAGGGGCGGCTCCTACGAGCAGTACTTC.

This clonotype was seen a handful of times. This chain uses TRBV19 with TRBJ2-7, with 9 positions matching TRBD1. Per germline, CDR1 LNHDA and CDR2 SQIVND (reference sequence). The length of the CDR3 is 15 residues. The V gene end was trimmed by 3 bases and the J gene end by 2 bases; junction bases not matched to a gene: 5. CDR3: CASSMGTGPTYEQYF. The CDR3 DNA follows: TGTGCCAGTAGTATGGGGACAGGGCCAACCTACGAGCAGTACTTC.

On this clonotype itself: With a much larger clone just one base away, this may be a read error. This rearrangement joins TRBV28 to TRBJ1-2; no clear D. The V gene's germline CDR1 is MDHEN and CDR2 SYDVKM. V was trimmed by 2 bases and J by 10 bases, leaving 14 bases between them. This CDR3 spans 13 amino acids. CDR3 coding DNA: TGTGCCAGCAGTTTAGGAGGGTTCCAGGACTACACCTTC. Translating gives CASSLGGFQDYTF.